The TCR beta chain described here comes from a study of blood T cell repertoires in COVID-19 (dated by TCRdb to the early 2020s). With regard to the full study: The collaborator samples originated in the United States, Italy and Spain and spanned the acute and convalescent phases of COVID-19. The material from the prospective study consisted of cDNA or gDNA derived from T cells, B-cell-depleted T cells, or PBMCs. Deeply sampled blood TCRbeta repertoires from subjects exposed to, actively infected with, or recovered from COVID-19 were included in the dataset. A freely available public database, intended as a resource for researchers studying the immune response to SARS-CoV-2, is where the repertoires were released. Samples came from the ongoing ImmuneRACE study (first 160 participants) plus 1,254 subjects from 6 global collaborators. A de-identified subject ID, COVID-19 status, age in years and sex were almost always included in the sample metadata. HLA class I and class II types, where available, came from metadata supplied by the sample provider rather than from assay-based typing. What the study reported, not specific to this receptor: How much clinical and demographic metadata was included differed by source and by participant, and the metadata was provided uncurated.

V loses 5 bases at its end and J loses 5 bases; junction bases beyond the gene matches: 8. Looking up the germline V gene yields CDR1 SNHLY and CDR2 FYNNEI. Spanning cysteine to phenylalanine, the CDR3 consists of 15 amino acids. The entry retains the CDR3 DNA only, 45 bases that are in frame from base 1. TCRbeta CDR3 regions were amplified from genomic DNA using the immunoSEQ Assay, a bias-controlled multiplex PCR. In the paper's pipeline: The number of nucleated cells in each sample was estimated by amplification of reference gene primers within the assay. To quantify the absolute abundance of each unique TCRbeta CDR3 rearrangement, sequence reads were collapsed and filtered. Productive Simpson clonality was computed per sample as the square root of Simpson's diversity index over productive rearrangements. The clones in this table, taken by TCRdb from immuneACCESS, are in-frame only. Not every clone is retained; where verified, under half of the shortfall comes from an unresolved V gene, and the cause of the rest is unknown. V and J calls and clone size follow that table, whereas D and trimming were derived from the DNA. This sample comprises more than 200,000 clones, about 91% of them detected only once. The ten largest clonotypes hold roughly 6% of the sample.

One collaborating source in Seattle enrolled patients while the patients were actively infected and followed the patients over time throughout the course of disease. The collaborating institutions used their own protocols to collect whole blood in K2EDTA tubes. For TCRbeta analysis, collaborators shipped samples in one of three forms: frozen whole blood, isolated PBMCs, or DNA extracted from either of those sample types. This clone has a handful of counts. Its antigen is currently not known. One base away there is no much larger clone; base qualities are not given. The sequence came from a woman aged 25-40 years with COVID-19, enrolled during active disease. The rearrangement combines TRBV2 with TRBJ2-5; the junction holds 10 bases that match TRBD2. The sample taken for sequencing was peripheral blood. CDR3 loop: CASSPGLAFGETQYF. In nucleotide form, the sequence is TGTGCCAGCAGTCCGGGACTAGCGTTTGGGGAGACCCAGTACTTC.